This TCR beta chain was obtained from a study of regulatory T cells in long-lasting Graves disease. Germline lookup yields CDR1 SNHLY and CDR2 FYNNEI. This CDR3 is built from 23 residues. J lost 6 bases, V lost 8 bases, and 30 bases had no gene match. Arm-PCR of CDR3 regions with iRepertoire HTBI primers generated TCR beta libraries. TCRdb independently ran MiXCR on the multiplex PCR reads; one entry per CDR3 protein. This table holds around 450,000 distinct CDR3 sequences, approximately 15% found once. Specified time point: newly diagnosed GD, antithyroid drugs for less than 3 months. PBMCs provided the RNA from which the TCR library was made. A further study also used this sample, focusing on T cells in Graves' hyperthyroidism and ophthalmopathy. This second report adds: TCR CDR3 regions were first amplified by RT-PCR with HTBI primers.

The sequence derives from a middle-aged woman with Graves disease. This specimen consisted of peripheral blood mononuclear cells (PBMCs), obtained at new diagnosis, from a patient treated with antithyroid drugs. The chain joins TRBV2 to TRBJ2-1; TRBD2 agrees at 14 bases. The CDR3 nucleotides are TGTGCCAGCTCGGGGAGGGGACGACAAGGAGGGACTAGCGGGAGTAAGCCAGCCAATGAGCAGTTCTTC. This translates into CASSGRGRQGGTSGSKPANEQFF. Looking up the rest from reference TRBV2 and TRBJ2-1 gives the full variable domain: EPEVTQTPSHQVTQMGQEVILRCVPISNHLYFYWYRQILGQKVEFLVSFYNNEISEKSEIFDDQFSVERPDGSNFTLKIRSTKLEDSAMYFCASSGRGRQGGTSGSKPANEQFFGPGTRLTVL.